A selection of T cell receptor beta chains follows, all from one sample in a study of PD-L1 blockade in urothelial cancer. Data came from immunoSEQ multiplex PCR; TCRdb stores just in-frame clones and leaves some out. The sample lists 45,000 to 55,000 clones, 70% to 90% occurring once. Sequenced here: PBMCs, sampled around atezolizumab (anti-PD-L1) treatment. These receptors were collected from a man in his fifties or sixties with urothelial cancer. Both conserved end residues are part of each CDR3. Fields, in order: D gene, clone size, J gene, V gene, CDR3 protein, CDR3 DNA. D genes are given only for firm matches. Clone sizes are given selectively: once, few, many, or a class where the clone is expanded.

D gene: TRBD2; clone size: NA; J gene: TRBJ2-3; V gene: TRBV4-2; CDR3 protein: CASSTGTSMDTQYF; CDR3 DNA: TGTGCCAGCAGCACTGGGACTAGCATGGATACGCAGTATTTT
D gene: TRBD2; clone size: NA; J gene: TRBJ2-5; V gene: TRBV30; CDR3 protein: CAWSVASGSLEETQYF; CDR3 DNA: TGTGCCTGGAGCGTCGCTAGCGGGAGCCTGGAGGAGACCCAGTACTTC
D gene: NA; clone size: NA; J gene: TRBJ2-2; V gene: TRBV4-3; CDR3 protein: CASSPAFGGELFF; CDR3 DNA: TGCGCCAGCAGCCCTGCTTTCGGCGGGGAGCTGTTTTTT
D gene: TRBD2; clone size: NA; J gene: TRBJ2-7; V gene: TRBV11-2; CDR3 protein: CASSLGDSGAIQKYF; CDR3 DNA: TGTGCCAGCAGCTTAGGAGATAGCGGGGCAATACAGAAGTACTTC
D gene: NA; clone size: NA; J gene: TRBJ2-7; V gene: TRBV6-5; CDR3 protein: CASSYPGESYEQYF; CDR3 DNA: TGTGCCAGCAGTTACCCCGGGGAATCCTACGAGCAGTACTTC
D gene: NA; clone size: NA; J gene: TRBJ2-1; V gene: TRBV6-1; CDR3 protein: CASIRTGQPGDEQFF; CDR3 DNA: TGTGCCAGCATCCGAACCGGCCAGCCGGGGGATGAGCAGTTCTTC
D gene: TRBD1; clone size: NA; J gene: TRBJ2-7; V gene: TRBV10-3; CDR3 protein: CAISESGQAFSYEQYF; CDR3 DNA: TGTGCCATCAGTGAGTCGGGACAGGCCTTCTCCTACGAGCAGTACTTC
D gene: NA; clone size: NA; J gene: TRBJ2-7; V gene: TRBV6-6; CDR3 protein: CASSRLRDEQYF; CDR3 DNA: TGTGCCAGCAGTCGTTTGCGGGACGAGCAGTACTTC
D gene: NA; clone size: NA; J gene: TRBJ1-2; V gene: TRBV7-2; CDR3 protein: CASSFRTEGYTF; CDR3 DNA: TGTGCCAGCAGCTTTCGGACAGAAGGCTACACCTTC
D gene: TRBD2; clone size: NA; J gene: TRBJ2-5; V gene: TRBV5-1; CDR3 protein: CASSLRLAGGQETQYF; CDR3 DNA: TGCGCCAGCAGCTTGCGACTAGCGGGGGGGCAAGAGACCCAGTACTTC
D gene: TRBD1; clone size: few; J gene: TRBJ1-2; V gene: TRBV30; CDR3 protein: CACGQVWGGYTF; CDR3 DNA: TGTGCCTGCGGACAGGTCTGGGGAGGCTACACCTTC
D gene: TRBD1; clone size: NA; J gene: TRBJ1-4; V gene: TRBV18; CDR3 protein: CASSPGTGGTNEKLFF; CDR3 DNA: TGTGCCAGCTCGCCCGGGACAGGTGGGACTAATGAAAAACTGTTTTTT
D gene: TRBD2; clone size: NA; J gene: TRBJ2-3; V gene: TRBV2; CDR3 protein: CASCPVAGFYTDTQYF; CDR3 DNA: TGTGCCAGCTGTCCGGTAGCGGGGTTTTACACAGATACGCAGTATTTT
D gene: TRBD2; clone size: NA; J gene: TRBJ2-5; V gene: TRBV9; CDR3 protein: CASSSQPGGRETQYF; CDR3 DNA: TGTGCCAGCAGCTCCCAGCCGGGGGGGCGGGAGACCCAGTACTTC
D gene: NA; clone size: once; J gene: TRBJ1-2; V gene: TRBV2; CDR3 protein: CASSVEGNYGYTF; CDR3 DNA: TGTGCCAGCAGTGTTGAGGGTAACTATGGCTACACCTTC
D gene: TRBD2; clone size: NA; J gene: TRBJ2-3; V gene: TRBV5-1; CDR3 protein: CASSLAVSGGANTQYF; CDR3 DNA: TGCGCCAGCAGCTTGGCTGTAAGCGGGGGGGCCAATACGCAGTATTTT
D gene: NA; clone size: NA; J gene: TRBJ1-5; V gene: TRBV6-5; CDR3 protein: CASSYDGGTNQPQHF; CDR3 DNA: TGTGCCAGCAGTTACGACGGAGGAACTAATCAGCCCCAGCATTTT
D gene: TRBD1; clone size: NA; J gene: TRBJ1-1; V gene: TRBV6-1; CDR3 protein: CASRTGGPMNTEAFF; CDR3 DNA: TGTGCCAGCAGAACAGGGGGCCCTATGAACACTGAAGCTTTCTTT
D gene: TRBD1; clone size: NA; J gene: TRBJ1-1; V gene: TRBV7-6; CDR3 protein: CASSLGLSGTGPNTEAFF; CDR3 DNA: TGTGCCAGCAGCTTAGGCCTCTCCGGGACAGGGCCGAACACTGAAGCTTTCTTT
D gene: NA; clone size: NA; J gene: TRBJ1-4; V gene: TRBV9; CDR3 protein: CASSVSGNSNEKLFF; CDR3 DNA: TGTGCCAGCAGCGTATCAGGCAACTCTAATGAAAAACTGTTTTTT
D gene: NA; clone size: NA; J gene: TRBJ1-4; V gene: TRBV4-1; CDR3 protein: CASSQEQATNEKLFF; CDR3 DNA: TGCGCCAGCAGCCAAGAACAGGCAACTAATGAAAAACTGTTTTTT
D gene: NA; clone size: NA; J gene: TRBJ2-2; V gene: TRBV19; CDR3 protein: CASTDRSPGELFF; CDR3 DNA: TGTGCCAGTACTGACAGGTCCCCCGGGGAGCTGTTTTTT
D gene: NA; clone size: NA; J gene: TRBJ1-1; V gene: TRBV2; CDR3 protein: CASTLSGQKTFF; CDR3 DNA: TGTGCCAGCACCCTCTCTGGACAGAAAACTTTCTTT
D gene: NA; clone size: NA; J gene: TRBJ2-5; V gene: TRBV6-1; CDR3 protein: CASRAVIRGETQYF; CDR3 DNA: TGTGCCAGCAGGGCCGTAATTCGGGGAGAGACCCAGTACTTC
D gene: TRBD1; clone size: NA; J gene: TRBJ2-7; V gene: TRBV5-1; CDR3 protein: CASGLGQGPYEQYF; CDR3 DNA: TGCGCCAGCGGGCTCGGACAGGGACCCTACGAGCAGTACTTC
D gene: TRBD2; clone size: NA; J gene: TRBJ2-2; V gene: TRBV6-5; CDR3 protein: CASSYSPGLAAGELFF; CDR3 DNA: TGTGCCAGCAGTTACTCTCCGGGACTAGCGGCCGGGGAGCTGTTTTTT
D gene: NA; clone size: NA; J gene: TRBJ2-6; V gene: TRBV5-1; CDR3 protein: CASRQGTGANVLTF; CDR3 DNA: TGCGCCAGCAGACAGGGTACCGGGGCCAACGTCCTGACTTTC
D gene: NA; clone size: NA; J gene: TRBJ1-4; V gene: TRBV7-2; CDR3 protein: CASSLAWQAEGEKLFF; CDR3 DNA: TGTGCCAGCAGCTTAGCCTGGCAGGCCGAGGGTGAAAAACTGTTTTTT
D gene: NA; clone size: NA; J gene: TRBJ2-1; V gene: TRBV30; CDR3 protein: CACQKTDHPTFYNEQFF; CDR3 DNA: TGTGCCTGTCAAAAAACAGACCACCCTACCTTCTACAATGAGCAGTTCTTC
D gene: TRBD2; clone size: NA; J gene: TRBJ2-7; V gene: TRBV7-2; CDR3 protein: CASSFGLGGGYEQYF; CDR3 DNA: TGTGCCAGCAGCTTCGGTCTGGGCGGGGGATACGAGCAGTACTTC
D gene: TRBD1; clone size: NA; J gene: TRBJ1-4; V gene: TRBV15; CDR3 protein: CATSEGQFGLNEKLFF; CDR3 DNA: TGTGCCACCAGCGAGGGACAGTTTGGATTAAATGAAAAACTGTTTTTT
D gene: TRBD1; clone size: NA; J gene: TRBJ2-3; V gene: TRBV2; CDR3 protein: CASRDRGGTDTQYF; CDR3 DNA: TGTGCCAGCAGAGACAGGGGAGGCACAGATACGCAGTATTTT
D gene: NA; clone size: NA; J gene: TRBJ1-2; V gene: TRBV7-3; CDR3 protein: CASSSHSERPTGGYTF; CDR3 DNA: TGTGCCAGCAGCTCCCATTCAGAGCGTCCGACGGGGGGCTACACCTTC
D gene: TRBD1; clone size: NA; J gene: TRBJ1-5; V gene: TRBV30; CDR3 protein: CAWAGGPNQPQHF; CDR3 DNA: TGTGCCTGGGCAGGGGGCCCCAATCAGCCCCAGCATTTT
D gene: TRBD2; clone size: NA; J gene: TRBJ2-3; V gene: TRBV7-2; CDR3 protein: CASSISGGADTQYF; CDR3 DNA: TGTGCCAGCAGCATTAGCGGGGGGGCAGATACGCAGTATTTT
D gene: TRBD1; clone size: NA; J gene: TRBJ1-5; V gene: TRBV18; CDR3 protein: CASSEGTGGNQPQHF; CDR3 DNA: TGTGCCAGCTCAGAGGGGACAGGGGGCAATCAGCCCCAGCATTTT
D gene: NA; clone size: NA; J gene: TRBJ1-6; V gene: TRBV28; CDR3 protein: CASSLRGIDNSPLHF; CDR3 DNA: TGTGCCAGCAGTCTCAGGGGAATAGATAATTCACCCCTCCACTTT
D gene: NA; clone size: few; J gene: TRBJ1-1; V gene: TRBV19; CDR3 protein: CASMGRGVLTEAFF; CDR3 DNA: TGTGCCAGTATGGGGAGGGGAGTTTTGACTGAAGCTTTCTTT
D gene: NA; clone size: few; J gene: TRBJ1-5; V gene: TRBV6-1; CDR3 protein: CATERLRKQPQHF; CDR3 DNA: TGTGCCACCGAAAGGCTCAGGAAACAGCCCCAGCATTTT
D gene: NA; clone size: few; J gene: TRBJ2-1; V gene: TRBV30; CDR3 protein: CAWSGVHEQFF; CDR3 DNA: TGTGCCTGGTCCGGAGTCCATGAGCAGTTCTTC
D gene: NA; clone size: NA; J gene: TRBJ1-4; V gene: TRBV2; CDR3 protein: CASSQTGSVQEKLFF; CDR3 DNA: TGTGCCAGCAGCCAAACAGGCTCGGTTCAGGAAAAACTGTTTTTT
D gene: TRBD1; clone size: NA; J gene: TRBJ2-5; V gene: TRBV30; CDR3 protein: CAWSGQGDKETQYF; CDR3 DNA: TGTGCCTGGAGTGGGCAGGGGGATAAAGAGACCCAGTACTTC
D gene: TRBD2; clone size: once; J gene: TRBJ2-1; V gene: TRBV4-2; CDR3 protein: CASSLLRGGDEQFF; CDR3 DNA: TGTGCCAGCAGCCTTCTGCGGGGGGGCGATGAGCAGTTCTTC
D gene: NA; clone size: once; J gene: TRBJ1-6; V gene: TRBV5-5; CDR3 protein: CASSFGHMNYNSPLHF; CDR3 DNA: TGTGCCAGCAGCTTTGGACATATGAATTATAATTCACCCCTCCACTTT
D gene: TRBD1; clone size: NA; J gene: TRBJ2-1; V gene: TRBV18; CDR3 protein: CASSPGTGATEQFF; CDR3 DNA: TGTGCCAGCTCACCTGGGACAGGGGCGACTGAGCAGTTCTTC
D gene: TRBD1; clone size: NA; J gene: TRBJ1-1; V gene: TRBV28; CDR3 protein: CASSLWRTGGTEAFF; CDR3 DNA: TGTGCCAGCAGTTTATGGAGAACAGGGGGCACTGAAGCTTTCTTT
D gene: TRBD1; clone size: NA; J gene: TRBJ1-3; V gene: TRBV15; CDR3 protein: CATSRDSVNRDRGISGNTIYF; CDR3 DNA: TGTGCCACCAGCAGAGATTCGGTTAACCGGGACAGGGGGATTTCTGGAAACACCATATATTTT
D gene: NA; clone size: NA; J gene: TRBJ2-2; V gene: TRBV6-5; CDR3 protein: CASSYSRNTNTGELFF; CDR3 DNA: TGTGCCAGCAGTTACTCGCGAAATACGAACACCGGGGAGCTGTTTTTT
D gene: TRBD2; clone size: NA; J gene: TRBJ2-1; V gene: TRBV7-3; CDR3 protein: CASSFGGGANNEQFF; CDR3 DNA: TGTGCCAGCAGCTTTGGCGGGGGGGCCAACAATGAGCAGTTCTTC
D gene: TRBD1; clone size: NA; J gene: TRBJ2-5; V gene: TRBV9; CDR3 protein: CASSVGQGGGSETQYF; CDR3 DNA: TGTGCCAGCAGCGTAGGCCAAGGGGGCGGGTCAGAGACCCAGTACTTC